The next 13 T cell receptor beta chains were all read from a single sample in a study of T cells expressing NK-cell markers. One entry per CDR3 protein, without DNA, is what TCRdb gives after re-calling the 5' RACE reads. Its listing shows fewer than 400,000 distinct CDR3 sequences. Source material: blood T cells: a sorted CD56 or NKG2C T cell subset, CD4+ or CD8+ T cells, or bulk PBMC T cells (not recorded which). These receptors were taken from a woman in her 50s in good health.

The chain's CDR3 is CASSGGQGNRDTEAFF. The V call is TRBV5-1, the J call TRBJ1-1; absent DNA, TCRdb's TRBD1 call cannot be checked. This CDR3 comprises 16 residues. Germline CDR1 and CDR2: SGHRS and YFSETQ.

This sequence joins TRBV29-1 and TRBJ2-1; TCRdb proposes TRBD1, but this gene call is untestable without DNA. Germline V gives CDR1 SQVTM, CDR2 ANQGSEA. The CDR3 spans 15 residues. This CDR3 reads CSFRPRGPSYNEQFF.

The chain carries TRBV7-9 and TRBJ2-1; TCRdb indicates TRBD2, and absent DNA this call remains unverified. CDR3 length: 15 amino acids. The V gene's germline CDR1 is SEHNR and CDR2 FQNEAQ (reference sequence). CDR3 protein: CASSPRTSGRANKFF. The variable domain in full, with the rest retrieved from reference TRBV7-9 and TRBJ2-1, is DTGVSQNPRHKITKRGQNVTFRCDPISEHNRLYWYRQTLGQGPEFLTYFQNEAQLEKSRLLSDRFSAERPKGSFSTLEIQRTEQGDSAMYLCASSPRTSGRANKFFGPGTRLTVL.

The rearrangement joins TRBV3-1 to TRBJ2-1; as DNA is missing, the TRBD1 call by TCRdb cannot be tested. This CDR3 comprises 14 residues. Germline V gene data show CDR1 as LGHDT and CDR2 as YNNKEL (reference sequence). The CDR3 loop reads CASSQAATGVEQFF.

The J gene is TRBJ2-4, the V gene TRBV3-1; there is no DNA to check the TCRdb D call of TRBD1. The CDR3 loop spans 15 amino acids. Germline V gene lookup returns CDR1 LGHDT and CDR2 YNNKEL (reference sequence). CDR3 amino acids: CASSQDGTGMDIQYF.

CDR3 sequence: CASSTDGSANSPLHF. The chain joins TRBV7-9 to TRBJ1-6. Germline CDR1 and CDR2: SEHNR and FQNEAQ (reference sequence). CDR3 size: 15 residues.

The J gene is TRBJ2-2, the V gene TRBV24-1; TCRdb's D call of TRBD1 is untestable without DNA. Germline CDR1 and CDR2: KGHDR and SFDVKD. This CDR3 has 16 residues. Here the CDR3 reads CATSTTGGQGTGELFF.

The gene calls are TRBV5-1 and TRBJ2-1; checking the TCRdb D call of TRBD1 is not possible without DNA. From germline, CDR1 is SGHRS and CDR2 YFSETQ. CDR3 length equals 16 residues. This CDR3 reads CASSLGGDLQTREQFF.

This rearrangement joins TRBV7-9 to TRBJ2-7; TCRdb lists TRBD2, though no DNA is available to test this call. The CDR3 has 15 amino acids. CDR1 is SEHNR, CDR2 FQNEAQ, per germline (reference sequence). CDR3 amino acids: CASATGTSVLDEQYF. Full variable domain (remainder filled in from reference TRBV7-9 and TRBJ2-7): DTGVSQNPRHKITKRGQNVTFRCDPISEHNRLYWYRQTLGQGPEFLTYFQNEAQLEKSRLLSDRFSAERPKGSFSTLEIQRTEQGDSAMYLCASATGTSVLDEQYFGPGTRLTVT.

The chain carries TRBV27 and TRBJ2-4; TCRdb's D call, TRBD1, is unchecked because there is no DNA. In germline, CDR1 is MNHEY, CDR2 SMNVEV (reference sequence). This CDR3 comprises 15 residues. CDR3 sequence reads: CASSPIRDGQNIQYF.

This chain uses TRBV15 with TRBJ1-2; checking the TCRdb D call of TRBD1 is not possible without DNA. The germline CDR1 and CDR2 sequences are LNHNV and YYDKDF (reference sequence). The CDR3 sequence is 14 residues long. Here the CDR3 reads CATSRPPGTTGYTF.

The genes are TRBV19 and TRBJ1-5. This CDR3 is 15 amino acids long. The germline V gene has CDR1 LNHDA and CDR2 SQIVND (reference sequence). CDR3 region: CASSSPQEGRGPQHF.

The J gene is TRBJ2-2, the V gene TRBV9; TCRdb's D call of TRBD2 is untestable without DNA. This CDR3 has 17 amino acids. Germline values: CDR1 SGDLS, CDR2 YYNGEE. This chain's CDR3 is CASSVVGTSAGAGELFF.